These T cell receptor beta chains were read from a single sample in a study of metastatic and nonmetastatic thyroid tumors. From the PCR reads, TCRdb re-called clones with MiXCR. The repertoire has some 27,000 clones, roughly 4% of them found once; the top ten carry approximately 3%. Sequenced: blood. The source of these receptors is a male donor with papillary thyroid cancer or a benign thyroid nodule (not recorded which). Some clones in this sample may be carry-over from other donors' samples. Both conserved end residues are part of each CDR3. D genes are given only for firm matches. Clone size is stated in some rows and not others, as once, few, many or a class when expanded.

j_gene,v_gene,abundance,d_gene,CDR3aa,CDR3nt
TRBJ2-3,TRBV6-5,few,TRBD2,CASSLGGRLTDTQYF,TGTGCCAGCAGTTTGGGGGGGAGACTCACAGATACGCAGTATTTT
TRBJ2-7,TRBV11-1,NA,NA,CASSFSAIYEQYF,TGTGCCAGCAGCTTTTCTGCAATCTACGAGCAGTACTTC
TRBJ2-1,TRBV5-1,many,NA,CASSLEAVYNEQFF,TGCGCCAGCAGCTTGGAAGCCGTCTACAATGAGCAGTTCTTC
TRBJ2-1,TRBV24-1,few,TRBD1,CATGTLQGVDEQFF,TGTGCCACCGGCACCCTACAGGGGGTAGATGAGCAGTTCTTC
TRBJ2-1,TRBV5-6,many,TRBD2,CASSFRASGTNNEQFF,TGTGCCAGCAGCTTCAGGGCGAGCGGGACCAACAATGAGCAGTTCTTC
TRBJ2-3,TRBV27,NA,TRBD1,CASLFGGTGGRDTQYF,TGTGCCAGCCTCTTTGGAGGGACAGGGGGTCGAGATACGCAGTATTTT
TRBJ1-5,TRBV28,many,NA,CASSRLEYPQPQHF,TGTGCCAGCAGTAGACTTGAATACCCCCAGCCCCAGCATTTT
TRBJ2-2,TRBV6-2/TRBV6-3,NA,NA,CASKVVVANTGELFF,TGTGCCAGCAAAGTGGTAGTGGCGAACACCGGGGAGCTGTTTTTT
TRBJ1-5,TRBV12-3/TRBV12-4,NA,NA,CASSLAGRQPQHF,TGTGCCAGCAGTTTAGCAGGGAGACAGCCCCAGCATTTT
TRBJ1-6,TRBV6-1,few,NA,CASSDRFRSSYNSPLHF,TGTGCCAGCAGTGACCGCTTTAGGAGCTCCTATAATTCACCCCTCCACTTT
TRBJ2-3,TRBV6-1,few,NA,CASTTRVRQETQYF,TGTGCCAGCACAACCCGGGTCCGGCAAGAGACCCAGTATTTT
TRBJ1-2,TRBV6-1,NA,NA,CASNPDKNYGYTF,TGTGCCAGCAACCCCGACAAGAACTATGGCTACACCTTC
TRBJ2-2,TRBV6-4,NA,NA,CASSETYTGELFF,TGTGCCAGCAGTGAAACCTACACCGGGGAGCTGTTTTTT
TRBJ1-2,TRBV30,few,NA,CAWSLQSNYGYTF,TGTGCCTGGAGTCTACAATCTAACTATGGCTACACCTTC
TRBJ1-2,TRBV6-6,few,NA,CASSYSSTVGGYTF,TGTGCCAGCAGTTACTCGTCGACAGTCGGTGGCTACACCTTC
TRBJ1-1,TRBV2,many,NA,CASSDQGRGTEAFF,TGTGCCAGCAGTGATCAGGGCCGGGGAACTGAAGCTTTCTTT
TRBJ2-7,TRBV6-1,medium-sized,TRBD1,CASNHRGAYEQYF,TGTGCCAGCAACCACAGGGGAGCCTACGAGCAGTACTTC
TRBJ2-1,TRBV6-2/TRBV6-3,few,TRBD2,CASKGRREWRNEQFF,TGTGCCAGCAAGGGACGGCGGGAGTGGCGGAATGAGCAGTTCTTC
TRBJ1-2,TRBV19,NA,NA,CASSIFSYGYTF,TGTGCCAGTAGTATTTTCAGCTATGGCTACACCTTC
TRBJ2-2,TRBV6-1,many,TRBD1,CASSAETGSTGELFF,TGTGCCAGCAGTGCCGAGACAGGGAGCACCGGGGAGCTGTTTTTT
TRBJ2-2,TRBV20-1,NA,TRBD1,CSAELQGADLGELFF,TGCAGTGCTGAACTACAGGGGGCCGATCTCGGGGAGCTGTTTTTT
TRBJ1-6,TRBV6-1,medium-sized,NA,CASSEYGRTNNSPLHF,TGTGCCAGCAGTGAATATGGTCGAACGAATAATTCACCCCTCCACTTT
TRBJ2-1,TRBV5-1,NA,NA,CASSPSQYNEQFF,TGCGCCAGCAGCCCGTCACAATACAATGAGCAGTTCTTC
TRBJ2-5,TRBV20-1,many,NA,CSAREGGQETQYF,TGCAGTGCTAGGGAGGGTGGGCAAGAGACCCAGTACTTC
TRBJ2-2,TRBV28,NA,NA,CACNPDGVTGELFF,TGTGCCTGCAATCCTGACGGGGTCACCGGTGAGCTTTTTTTT
TRBJ2-3,TRBV20-1,many,NA,CSASFQAGEGDTQYF,TGCAGTGCTAGTTTTCAGGCAGGGGAAGGGGATACGCAGTATTTT
TRBJ2-2,TRBV5-1,NA,NA,CASSSRHVNTGELFF,TGCGCCAGCAGCTCCCGACACGTAAACACCGGTGAGCTGTTTTTT
TRBJ2-4,TRBV5-8,many,TRBD2,CASSLGLAEIQYF,TGTGCCAGCAGCCTGGGACTAGCGGAGATTCAGTACTTC
TRBJ2-1,TRBV6-1,NA,TRBD1,CASTGTGGNAQFF,TGTGCCAGCACGGGGACAGGTGGGAATGCGCAATTCTTC
TRBJ2-7,TRBV7-9,few,TRBD2,CASSLAGGYEQYF,TGTGCCAGCAGCCTTGCGGGAGGTTACGAGCAGTACTTC
TRBJ1-4,TRBV6-1,few,NA,CASRRTTGQNEKLFF,TGTGCCAGCAGAAGAACGACCGGACAGAATGAAAAACTGTTTTTT
TRBJ2-7,TRBV20-1,medium-sized,NA,CSARDMLGYEQYF,TGCAGTGCTAGAGATATGTTGGGGTACGAGCAGTACTTC
TRBJ2-3,TRBV28,medium-sized,NA,CASSFRGVTDTQYF,TGTGCCAGCAGTTTTCGGGGAGTTACAGATACGCAGTATTTT
TRBJ2-4,TRBV11-2,many,NA,CASSGIRTAKNIQYF,TGTGCCAGCAGCGGAATACGGACGGCCAAAAACATTCAGTACTTC
TRBJ1-4,TRBV6-1,NA,TRBD1,CASSAAGTGKEKLFF,TGTGCCAGCAGTGCAGCCGGGACAGGGAAGGAAAAACTGTTTTTT
TRBJ2-2,TRBV6-4,many,NA,CASSDQAGSTGELFF,TGTGCCAGCAGTGACCAGGCAGGATCCACCGGGGAGCTGTTTTTT
TRBJ2-7,TRBV11-2,medium-sized,TRBD2,CASSLGTSGTYEQYF,TGTGCCAGCAGCTTAGGGACTAGCGGAACCTACGAGCAGTACTTC
TRBJ2-3,TRBV5-1,many,TRBD1,CASSAQRGPTDTQYF,TGCGCCAGCTCCGCCCAAAGGGGGCCCACAGATACGCAGTATTTT
TRBJ1-1,TRBV6-1,medium-sized,NA,CASASIPSGVGGNTEAFF,TGTGCCAGCGCCTCTATCCCCTCGGGGGTCGGGGGGAACACTGAAGCTTTCTTT
TRBJ1-5,TRBV6-1,medium-sized,NA,CASRYREGNQPQHF,TGTGCCAGCAGATACAGGGAGGGCAATCAGCCCCAGCATTTT
TRBJ2-2,TRBV19,few,TRBD1,CASSTTGAGELFF,TGTGCCAGTAGTACGACAGGGGCCGGGGAGCTGTTTTTT
TRBJ2-1,TRBV7-3,many,NA,CASSLIHNNEQFF,TGTGCCAGCAGCTTAATCCACAACAATGAGCAGTTCTTC
TRBJ2-1,TRBV11-3,many,NA,CASSSRGEYNEQFF,TGTGCCAGCAGCTCCAGGGGAGAGTACAATGAGCAGTTCTTC
TRBJ2-7,TRBV6-1,NA,NA,CASSEAPDGYEQYF,TGTGCCAGCAGTGAAGCCCCGGACGGCTACGAGCAGTACTTC
TRBJ1-2,TRBV9,many,TRBD1,CASSPGTVFGYTF,TGTGCCAGCAGCCCCGGGACAGTGTTTGGCTACACCTTC
TRBJ1-5,TRBV19,NA,NA,CATRRRVGTANQPQHF,TGTGCCACCCGTAGGCGGGTAGGGACCGCCAATCAGCCCCAGCATTTT
TRBJ2-2,TRBV12-5,many,NA,CASGLYRANTGELFF,TGTGCTAGTGGTTTGTACAGGGCGAACACCGGGGAGCTGTTTTTT